This T cell receptor beta chain was documented in a study of blood T cell repertoires in COVID-19. The data were produced by immunoSEQ multiplex PCR, yet TCRdb's version contains in-frame clones alone and is incomplete. Here the sample spans 30,000 to 40,000 clones, more than 75% being singletons. The ends were cut back, 6 bases at V and 2 bases at J, with 14 bases in the middle. Germline CDR1 reads MNHEY; CDR2 reads SVGAGI. CDR3 length: 15 residues. The receptor's source is a man older than 75 with active or convalescent COVID-19. Sequencing was performed on peripheral blood. V is TRBV6-5 and J is TRBJ2-1, with a tentative D call TRBD1 (5 bases). The CDR3 region has the DNA TGTGCCAGCAGGGTCACAGGAGTGGCCTACAATGAGCAGTTCTTC. Translating gives CASRVTGVAYNEQFF.